One TCR beta chain is described in this entry. The data derive from a study of blood T cell repertoires in COVID-19. The overall study: From T cells, B-cell-depleted T cells, or PBMCs came the material, which was cDNA or gDNA.

CDR1 is LGHDT, CDR2 YNNKEL, per germline (reference sequence). This CDR3 region has 15 residues. Trimming removed 5 bases from V and 4 bases from J; junction bases left unmatched: 4. Clones were sequenced by immunoSEQ multiplex PCR, and TCRdb holds only the in-frame ones, with some missing. The repertoire holds more than 80,000 clones, around nine tenths seen once, with roughly 5% in the top ten. The V and J genes are TRBV3-1 (or the pseudogene TRBV3-2) and TRBJ2-7; 14 nucleotides agree with TRBD2. Specimen: peripheral blood. The TCR sequence derives from a man aged 35-49 years with acute or convalescent COVID-19. The CDR3 spells CASSEGLAGAYEQYF. The DNA of the CDR3 is TGTGCCAGCAGCGAGGGACTAGCGGGAGCTTACGAGCAGTACTTC.